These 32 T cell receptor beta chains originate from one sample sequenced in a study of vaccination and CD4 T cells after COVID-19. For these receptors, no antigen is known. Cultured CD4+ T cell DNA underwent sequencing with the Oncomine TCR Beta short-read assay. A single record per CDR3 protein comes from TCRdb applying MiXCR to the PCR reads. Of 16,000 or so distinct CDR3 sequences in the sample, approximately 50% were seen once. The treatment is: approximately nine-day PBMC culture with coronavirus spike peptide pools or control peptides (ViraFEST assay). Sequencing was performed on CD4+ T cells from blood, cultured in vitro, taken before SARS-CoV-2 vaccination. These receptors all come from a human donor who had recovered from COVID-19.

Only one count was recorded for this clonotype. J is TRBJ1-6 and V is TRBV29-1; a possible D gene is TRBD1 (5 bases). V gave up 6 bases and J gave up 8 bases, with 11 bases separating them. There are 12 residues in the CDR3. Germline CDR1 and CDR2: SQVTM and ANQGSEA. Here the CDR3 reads CSVAQGDSPLHF. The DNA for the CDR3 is TGCAGCGTGGCGCAGGGTGATTCACCCCTCCACTTT.

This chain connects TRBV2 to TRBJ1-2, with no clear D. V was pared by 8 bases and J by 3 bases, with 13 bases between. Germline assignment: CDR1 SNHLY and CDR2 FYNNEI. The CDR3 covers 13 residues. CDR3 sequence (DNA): TGTGCCAGCGTTTATTCCCGCGACTATGGCTACACCTTC. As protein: CASVYSRDYGYTF. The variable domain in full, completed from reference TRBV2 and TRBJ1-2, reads EPEVTQTPSHQVTQMGQEVILRCVPISNHLYFYWYRQILGQKVEFLVSFYNNEISEKSEIFDDQFSVERPDGSNFTLKIRSTKLEDSAMYFCASVYSRDYGYTFGSGTRLTVV.

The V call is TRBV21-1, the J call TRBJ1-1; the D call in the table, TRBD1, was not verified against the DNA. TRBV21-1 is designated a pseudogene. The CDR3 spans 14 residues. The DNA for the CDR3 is TGTGCCTTTCAGACAGGCCTCATGAACACTGAAGCTTTCTTT. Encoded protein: CAFQTGLMNTEAFF.

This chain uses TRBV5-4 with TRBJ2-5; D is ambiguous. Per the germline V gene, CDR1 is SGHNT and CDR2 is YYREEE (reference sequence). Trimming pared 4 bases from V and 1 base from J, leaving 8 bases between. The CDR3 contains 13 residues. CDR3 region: CASSRTVQETQYF. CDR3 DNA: TGTGCCAGCAGCCGGACGGTCCAAGAGACCCAGTACTTC.

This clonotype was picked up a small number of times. CDR3 sequence (DNA): TGTGCCAGTAGTATGATGGGCACTAACTATGGCTACACCTTC. This gives the protein CASSMMGTNYGYTF. V usage is TRBV19 and J usage is TRBJ1-2; unclear D gene. CDR1 is LNHDA and CDR2 is SQIVND in the germline V gene (reference sequence). The CDR3 covers 14 residues. Trimming took 3 bases from V and 0 from J, leaving 8 bases between them.

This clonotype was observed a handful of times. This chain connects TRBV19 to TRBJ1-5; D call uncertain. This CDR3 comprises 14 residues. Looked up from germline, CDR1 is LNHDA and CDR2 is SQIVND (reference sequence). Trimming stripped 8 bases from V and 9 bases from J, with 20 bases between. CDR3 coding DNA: TGTGCCAGTTCCCAGGCCGTCCAGGATCCGCCCCAGCATTTT. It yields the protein CASSQAVQDPPQHF.

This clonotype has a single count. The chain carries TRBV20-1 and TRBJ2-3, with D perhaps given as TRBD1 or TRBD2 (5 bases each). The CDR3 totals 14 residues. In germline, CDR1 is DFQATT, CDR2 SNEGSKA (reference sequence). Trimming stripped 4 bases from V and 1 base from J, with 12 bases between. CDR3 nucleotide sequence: TGCAGTGCTACCCCGGGACGCCGCACAGATACGCAGTATTTT. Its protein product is CSATPGRRTDTQYF.

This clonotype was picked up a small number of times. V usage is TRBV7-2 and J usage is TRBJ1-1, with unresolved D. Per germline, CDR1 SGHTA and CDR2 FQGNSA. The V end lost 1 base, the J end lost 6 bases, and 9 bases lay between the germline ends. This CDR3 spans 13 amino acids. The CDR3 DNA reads TGTGCCAGCAGCTTAGAGATGGACTCTGAAGCTTTCTTT. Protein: CASSLEMDSEAFF. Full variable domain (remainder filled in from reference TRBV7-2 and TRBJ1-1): GAGVSQSPSNKVTEKGKDVELRCDPISGHTALYWYRQSLGQGLEFLIYFQGNSAPDKSGLPSDRFSAERTGGSVSTLTIQRTQQEDSAVYLCASSLEMDSEAFFGQGTRLTVV.

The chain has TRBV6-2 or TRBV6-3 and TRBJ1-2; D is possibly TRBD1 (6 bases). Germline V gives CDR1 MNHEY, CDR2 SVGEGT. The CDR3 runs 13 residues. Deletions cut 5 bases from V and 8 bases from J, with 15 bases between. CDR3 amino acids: CASSRAGATGYTF. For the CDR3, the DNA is TGTGCCAGCAGTAGGGCGGGGGCAACGGGCTACACCTTC.

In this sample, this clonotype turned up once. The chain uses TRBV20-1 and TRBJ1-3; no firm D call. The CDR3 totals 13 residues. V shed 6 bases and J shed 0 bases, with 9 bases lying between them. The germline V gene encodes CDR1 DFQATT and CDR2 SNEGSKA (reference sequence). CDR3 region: CSAPEPSGNTIYF. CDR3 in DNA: TGCAGTGCCCCCGAGCCCTCTGGAAACACCATATATTTT.

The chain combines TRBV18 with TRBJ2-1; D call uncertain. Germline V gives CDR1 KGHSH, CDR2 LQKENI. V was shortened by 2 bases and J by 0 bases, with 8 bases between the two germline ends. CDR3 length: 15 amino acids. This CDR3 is CASSPSRSSYNEQFF. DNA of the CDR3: TGTGCCAGCTCACCATCGAGGAGCTCCTACAATGAGCAGTTCTTC.

CDR3 coding DNA: TGTGCCAGCAGCCCAGGACAGGGGGCAGGCACTGAAGCTTTCTTT. Its protein is CASSPGQGAGTEAFF. J is TRBJ1-1 and V is TRBV11-3; the match to TRBD1 covers 11 bases. Germline V gene data show CDR1 as SGHNT and CDR2 as YENEEA. With V trimmed by 5 bases and J by 4 bases, 6 bases remained unmatched. CDR3 length equals 15 residues.

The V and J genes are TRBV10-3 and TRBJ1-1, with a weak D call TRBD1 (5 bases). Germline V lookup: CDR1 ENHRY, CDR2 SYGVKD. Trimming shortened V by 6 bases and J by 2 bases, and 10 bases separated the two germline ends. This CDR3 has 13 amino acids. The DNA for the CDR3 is TGTGCCATCAGGGCGGGACCTAACACTGAAGCTTTCTTT. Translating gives CAIRAGPNTEAFF.

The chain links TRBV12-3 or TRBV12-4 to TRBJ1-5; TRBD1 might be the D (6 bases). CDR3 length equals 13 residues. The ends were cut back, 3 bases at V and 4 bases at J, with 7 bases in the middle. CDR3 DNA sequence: TGTGCCAGCAGTTTCGGGACAAATCAGCCCCAGCATTTT. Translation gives CASSFGTNQPQHF.

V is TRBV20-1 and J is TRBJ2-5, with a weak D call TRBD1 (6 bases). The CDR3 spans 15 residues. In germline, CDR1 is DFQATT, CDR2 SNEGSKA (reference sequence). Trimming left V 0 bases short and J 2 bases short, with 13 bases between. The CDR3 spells CSARDGRGRQETQYF. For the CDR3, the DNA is TGCAGTGCTAGAGACGGCAGGGGTCGGCAAGAGACCCAGTACTTC.

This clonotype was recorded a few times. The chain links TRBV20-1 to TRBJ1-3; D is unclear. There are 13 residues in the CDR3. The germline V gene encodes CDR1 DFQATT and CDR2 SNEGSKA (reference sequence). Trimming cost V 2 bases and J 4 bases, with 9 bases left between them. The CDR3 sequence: CSARMASGNTIYF. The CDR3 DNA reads TGCAGTGCTAGAATGGCATCCGGAAACACCATATATTTT.

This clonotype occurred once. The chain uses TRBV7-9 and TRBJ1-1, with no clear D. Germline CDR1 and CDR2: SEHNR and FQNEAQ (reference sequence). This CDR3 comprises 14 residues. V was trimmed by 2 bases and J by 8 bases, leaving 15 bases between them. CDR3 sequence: CASSLSFAGREAFF. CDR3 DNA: TGTGCCAGCAGCTTAAGTTTCGCCGGTAGAGAAGCTTTCTTT. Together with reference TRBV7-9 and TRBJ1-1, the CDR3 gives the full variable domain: DTGVSQNPRHKITKRGQNVTFRCDPISEHNRLYWYRQTLGQGPEFLTYFQNEAQLEKSRLLSDRFSAERPKGSFSTLEIQRTEQGDSAMYLCASSLSFAGREAFFGQGTRLTVV.

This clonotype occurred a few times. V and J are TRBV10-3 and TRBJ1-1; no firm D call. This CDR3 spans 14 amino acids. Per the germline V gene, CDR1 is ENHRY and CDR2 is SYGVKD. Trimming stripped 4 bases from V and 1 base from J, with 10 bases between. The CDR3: CAISGRAENTEAFF. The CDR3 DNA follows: TGTGCCATCAGTGGGAGGGCCGAGAACACTGAAGCTTTCTTT.

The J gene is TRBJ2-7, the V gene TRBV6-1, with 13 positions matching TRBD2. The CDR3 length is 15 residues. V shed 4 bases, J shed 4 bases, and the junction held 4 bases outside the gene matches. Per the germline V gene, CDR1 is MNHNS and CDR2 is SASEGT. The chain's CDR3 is CASSGTSGSSYEQYF. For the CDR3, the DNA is TGTGCCAGCAGTGGGACTAGCGGGAGTAGTTACGAGCAGTACTTC.

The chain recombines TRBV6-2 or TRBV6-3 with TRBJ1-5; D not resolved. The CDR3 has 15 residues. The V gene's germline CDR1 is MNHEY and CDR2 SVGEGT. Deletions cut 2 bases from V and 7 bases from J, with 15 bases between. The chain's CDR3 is CASSYGVSIGQPQHF. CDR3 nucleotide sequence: TGTGCCAGCAGTTACGGGGTGTCGATCGGGCAGCCCCAGCATTTT.

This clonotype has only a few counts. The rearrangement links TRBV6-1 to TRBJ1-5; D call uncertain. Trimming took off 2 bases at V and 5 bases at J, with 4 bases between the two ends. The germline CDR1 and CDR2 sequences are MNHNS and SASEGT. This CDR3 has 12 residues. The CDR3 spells CASSETDQPQHF. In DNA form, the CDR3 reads TGTGCCAGCAGTGAAACCGATCAGCCCCAGCATTTT.

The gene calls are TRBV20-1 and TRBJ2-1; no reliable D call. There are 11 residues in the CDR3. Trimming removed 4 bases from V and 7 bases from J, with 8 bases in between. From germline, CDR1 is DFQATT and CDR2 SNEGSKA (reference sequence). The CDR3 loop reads CSATVANEQFF. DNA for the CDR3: TGCAGTGCTACGGTAGCTAATGAGCAGTTCTTC.

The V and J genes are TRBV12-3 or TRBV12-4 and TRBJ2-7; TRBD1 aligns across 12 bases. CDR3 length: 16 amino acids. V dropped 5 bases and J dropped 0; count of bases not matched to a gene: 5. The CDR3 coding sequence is TGTGCCAGCAGTCTCTGGGACAGGGGGCACTCCTACGAGCAGTACTTC. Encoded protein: CASSLWDRGHSYEQYF.

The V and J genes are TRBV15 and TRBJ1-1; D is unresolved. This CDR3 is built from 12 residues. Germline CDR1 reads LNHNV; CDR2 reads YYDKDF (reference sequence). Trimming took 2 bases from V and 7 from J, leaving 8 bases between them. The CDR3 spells CATSRWSYEAFF. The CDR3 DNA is TGTGCCACCAGCAGATGGTCTTATGAAGCTTTCTTT.

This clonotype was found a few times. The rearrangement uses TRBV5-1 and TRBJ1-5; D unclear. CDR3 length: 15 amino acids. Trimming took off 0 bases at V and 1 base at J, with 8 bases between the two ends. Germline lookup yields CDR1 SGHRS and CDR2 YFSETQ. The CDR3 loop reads CASSLGDGSNQPQHF. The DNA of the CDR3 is TGCGCCAGCAGCTTGGGCGACGGAAGCAATCAGCCCCAGCATTTT.

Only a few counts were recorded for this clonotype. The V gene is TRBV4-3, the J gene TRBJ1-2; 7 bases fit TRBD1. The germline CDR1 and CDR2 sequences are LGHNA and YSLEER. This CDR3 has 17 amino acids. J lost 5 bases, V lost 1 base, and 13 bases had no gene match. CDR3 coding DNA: TGCGCCAGCAGCCAAGTTCCCAGGGGGGCGCAGAAGTATGGCTACACCTTC. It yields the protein CASSQVPRGAQKYGYTF.

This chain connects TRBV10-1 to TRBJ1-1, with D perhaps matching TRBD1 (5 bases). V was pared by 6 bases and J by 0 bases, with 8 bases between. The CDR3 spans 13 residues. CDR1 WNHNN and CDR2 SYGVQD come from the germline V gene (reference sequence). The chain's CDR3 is CASRMTVNTEAFF. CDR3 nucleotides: TGCGCCAGCAGAATGACAGTGAACACTGAAGCTTTCTTT.

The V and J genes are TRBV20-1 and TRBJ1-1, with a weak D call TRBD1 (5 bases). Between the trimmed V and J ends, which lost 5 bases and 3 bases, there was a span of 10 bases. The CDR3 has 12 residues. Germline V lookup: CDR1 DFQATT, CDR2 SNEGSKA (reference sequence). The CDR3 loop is CSAATGDTEAFF. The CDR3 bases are TGCAGTGCTGCTACGGGGGACACTGAAGCTTTCTTT.

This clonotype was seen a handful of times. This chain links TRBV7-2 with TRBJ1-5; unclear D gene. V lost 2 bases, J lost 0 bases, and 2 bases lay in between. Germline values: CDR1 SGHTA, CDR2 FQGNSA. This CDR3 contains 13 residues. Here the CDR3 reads CASSLFSNQPQHF. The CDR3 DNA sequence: TGTGCCAGCAGCTTATTTAGCAATCAGCCCCAGCATTTT.

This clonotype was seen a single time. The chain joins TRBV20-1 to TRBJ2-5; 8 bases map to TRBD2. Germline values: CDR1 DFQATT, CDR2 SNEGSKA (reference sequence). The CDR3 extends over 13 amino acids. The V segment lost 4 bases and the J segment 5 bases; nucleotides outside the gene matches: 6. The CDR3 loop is CSATRTSTETQYF. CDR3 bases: TGCAGTGCTACCCGGACTAGCACGGAGACCCAGTACTTC.

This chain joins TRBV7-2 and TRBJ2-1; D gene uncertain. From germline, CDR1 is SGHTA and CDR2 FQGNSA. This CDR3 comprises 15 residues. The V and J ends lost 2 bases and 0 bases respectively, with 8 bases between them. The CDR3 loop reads CASSLQSSSYNEQFF. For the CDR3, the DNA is TGTGCCAGCAGCTTACAATCGAGCTCCTACAATGAGCAGTTCTTC. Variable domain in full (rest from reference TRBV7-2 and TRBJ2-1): GAGVSQSPSNKVTEKGKDVELRCDPISGHTALYWYRQSLGQGLEFLIYFQGNSAPDKSGLPSDRFSAERTGGSVSTLTIQRTQQEDSAVYLCASSLQSSSYNEQFFGPGTRLTVL.

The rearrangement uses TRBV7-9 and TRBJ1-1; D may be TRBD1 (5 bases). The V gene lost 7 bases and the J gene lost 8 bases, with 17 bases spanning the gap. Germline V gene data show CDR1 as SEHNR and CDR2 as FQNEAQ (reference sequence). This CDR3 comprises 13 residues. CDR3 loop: CASIWTWGEEAFF. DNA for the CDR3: TGTGCCAGCATCTGGACGTGGGGGGAAGAAGCTTTCTTT.